Listed here is a single T cell receptor (beta chain). Antigen unknown. This CDR3 is built from 13 residues. V was clipped by 6 bases and J by 4 bases, with 12 bases between them. CDR1 MDHEN and CDR2 SYDVKM come from the germline V gene. Primers: 60 Vbeta forward and 13 Jbeta reverse. Clones were sequenced by immunoSEQ multiplex PCR, and TCRdb holds only the in-frame ones, with some missing. This repertoire includes about 51,000 clones. This sample stems from a study of cytomegalovirus exposure and HLA in healthy donors. Whole-study results and caveats: Common viral pathogens were later found to be apparently linked to several of the most significant clusters. CMV serostatus was the only immune exposure information that was available. A later analysis, which compared TCR beta chains of equal frequency, found the HLA-associated ones more clonally expanded.

V and J are TRBV28 and TRBJ1-1, with no clear D. This receptor was identified in a man aged 35 to 55 in good health and CMV-seropositive. Specimen: PBMCs. The CDR3 loop reads CASRWPGFTEAFF. In DNA form, the CDR3 reads TGTGCCAGCAGGTGGCCGGGGTTCACTGAAGCTTTCTTT.